The 29 T cell receptor beta chains below all came from one sample that was sequenced in a study of cytomegalovirus exposure and HLA in healthy donors. Clones were read by immunoSEQ multiplex PCR, and TCRdb kept only the in-frame ones, dropping some. The data contain about 65,000 clones, under 95% of them singletons. The sequenced sample was PBMCs. Source of these receptors: a woman aged 18 to 35 in good health and CMV-seronegative.

This chain links TRBV29-1 with TRBJ1-2; 8 nucleotides align to TRBD1. The CDR3 runs to 17 residues. V lost 4 bases to trimming and J lost 4 bases; unmatched junction nucleotides: 17. Germline V gene data show CDR1 as SQVTM and CDR2 as ANQGSEA. CDR3 DNA sequence: TGCAGCGTTGTTGGGGGGAGATGGCAGGGGGCGGGCTATGGCTACACCTTC. This encodes CSVVGGRWQGAGYGYTF. The whole variable domain, remainder taken from reference TRBV29-1 and TRBJ1-2, is SAVISQKPSRDICQRGTSLTIQCQVDSQVTMMFWYRQQPGQSLTLIATANQGSEATYESGFVIDKFPISRPNLTFSTLTVSNMSPEDSSIYLCSVVGGRWQGAGYGYTFGSGTRLTVV.

The rearrangement uses TRBV6-6 and TRBJ1-4, with 10 nucleotides matching TRBD1. Germline V gives CDR1 MNHNY, CDR2 SVGAGI (reference sequence). This CDR3 contains 13 residues. V trimming: 10 bases; J trimming: 6 bases; junction bases outside the gene matches: 5. In DNA, the CDR3 is TGTGCCACCTGGACAGGGGGAGATGAAAAACTGTTTTTT. Its protein is CATWTGGDEKLFF.

This clone has just one count. The gene calls are TRBV7-2 and TRBJ2-7, with 10 bases aligning to TRBD1. The J segment lost 2 bases and the V segment lost 7 bases, leaving 11 bases of the junction unmatched. This CDR3 comprises 16 residues. CDR1 SGHTA and CDR2 FQGNSA come from the germline V gene. The CDR3 nucleotides are TGTGCCAGCAACCCTTCAAGCGGGACAGGGGCCTACGAGCAGTACTTC. Translated: CASNPSSGTGAYEQYF.

The rearrangement uses TRBV4-2 and TRBJ2-1; 13 bases align to TRBD2. The CDR3 totals 16 residues. From germline, CDR1 is LGHNA and CDR2 YNFKEQ. V trimming: 3 bases; J trimming: 9 bases; junction bases outside the gene matches: 8. Here the CDR3 DNA reads TGTGCCAGCAGCCAGACTGGACTAGCGGGAGTAAGTGAGCAGTTCTTC. Protein product: CASSQTGLAGVSEQFF.

V and J are TRBV2 and TRBJ1-1; possibly TRBD1 for D (5 bases). The CDR3 covers 13 residues. The V end lost 6 bases, the J end lost 6 bases, and 14 bases lay between the germline ends. The germline V gene has CDR1 SNHLY and CDR2 FYNNEI. In nucleotides, the CDR3 is TGTGCCAGCAGCGGGTCAGAAGGGGCTGAAGCTTTCTTT. Residues: CASSGSEGAEAFF.

The genes are TRBV30 and TRBJ2-3, with D tentatively TRBD1 (5 bases). Germline assignment: CDR1 GTSNPN and CDR2 SVGIG (reference sequence). V was shortened by 0 bases and J by 0 bases, with 7 bases between the two germline ends. This CDR3 region has 14 residues. This chain's CDR3 is CAWSVDRSTDTQYF. Here the CDR3 DNA reads TGTGCCTGGAGTGTCGACAGAAGCACAGATACGCAGTATTTT. Variable domain in full (rest from reference TRBV30 and TRBJ2-3): SQTIHQWPATLVQPVGSPLSLECTVEGTSNPNLYWYRQAAGRGLQLLFYSVGIGQISSEVPQNLSASRPQDRQFILSSKKLLLSDSGFYLCAWSVDRSTDTQYFGPGTRLTVL.

The gene calls are TRBV29-1 and TRBJ2-3, with unresolved D. V lost 7 bases, J lost 2 bases, and 16 bases lay in between. This CDR3 contains 14 residues. Per the germline V gene, CDR1 is SQVTM and CDR2 is ANQGSEA. As DNA, the CDR3 is TGCAGCGCTACGTCCGGTTCACTCACAGATACGCAGTATTTT. This sequence encodes CSATSGSLTDTQYF.

J is TRBJ1-4 and V is TRBV14, with 8 bases aligning to TRBD1. Looked up from germline, CDR1 is SGHDN and CDR2 is FVKESK. The CDR3 is made up of 15 amino acids. V shed 2 bases and J 10 bases; nucleotides not matched to a gene: 9. CDR3 sequence (DNA): TGTGCCAGCAGCCAACTCGGACAGGGAGTCGCAAAACTGTTTTTT. It yields the protein CASSQLGQGVAKLFF.

CDR3: CASSPGTSGGHEQYF. Here the CDR3 DNA reads TGTGCCAGCTCACCCGGGACTAGCGGGGGGCACGAGCAGTACTTC. V is TRBV18 and J is TRBJ2-7, with TRBD2 matching 15 bases. This CDR3 has 15 amino acids. The V and J ends lost 3 bases and 5 bases, in that order; junction bases with no gene match: 2. Germline-derived CDR1 and CDR2 are KGHSH and LQKENI.

This chain joins TRBV29-1 and TRBJ2-5, with D maybe TRBD2 (5 bases). The V gene's germline CDR1 is SQVTM and CDR2 ANQGSEA. Trimming took 2 bases from V and 4 from J, leaving 11 bases between them. CDR3 length equals 13 residues. CDR3 sequence reads: CSVEFFSAETQYF. The CDR3 DNA follows: TGCAGCGTTGAATTTTTTAGCGCAGAGACCCAGTACTTC.

The chain employs TRBV2 and TRBJ2-2; D is possibly TRBD2 (6 bases). Deletions cut 9 bases from V and 1 base from J, with 9 bases between. CDR3 size: 13 residues. Looked up from germline, CDR1 is SNHLY and CDR2 is FYNNEI. The CDR3 bases are TGTGCCAGTCTGGGGGGGAACACCGGGGAGCTGTTTTTT. It is translated as CASLGGNTGELFF.

The chain carries TRBV28 and TRBJ1-5, with D perhaps matching TRBD1 (6 bases). V lost 6 bases, J lost 9 bases, and 21 bases lay in between. Germline V gives CDR1 MDHEN, CDR2 SYDVKM. This CDR3 has 15 residues. CDR3 DNA: TGTGCCAGCAGAGGGGGGGGGAACCTGTCGGGGCCCCAGCATTTT. This sequence encodes CASRGGGNLSGPQHF.

The J gene is TRBJ1-4, the V gene TRBV6-5, with TRBD1 matching over 11 bases. V lost 6 bases and J lost 6; bases outside the gene matches: 3. The CDR3 loop spans 14 amino acids. Germline V gene sequence: CDR1 MNHEY, CDR2 SVGAGI. The CDR3 here is CASRRDRGDEKLFF. CDR3 DNA: TGTGCCAGCAGGCGGGACAGGGGGGATGAAAAACTGTTTTTT.

The genes are TRBV5-1 and TRBJ1-1, with unresolved D. V shed 5 bases and J shed 1 base, with 12 bases lying between them. CDR3 length equals 14 residues. CDR1 and CDR2 (germline): SGHRS, YFSETQ. The CDR3 DNA sequence: TGCGCCAGCAGAGCTGGGGAGACGAACACTGAAGCTTTCTTT. Its protein product is CASRAGETNTEAFF. Looking up the rest from reference TRBV5-1 and TRBJ1-1 gives the full variable domain: KAGVTQTPRYLIKTRGQQVTLSCSPISGHRSVSWYQQTPGQGLQFLFEYFSETQRNKGNFPGRFSGRQFSNSRSEMNVSTLELGDSALYLCASRAGETNTEAFFGQGTRLTVV.

V gene TRBV28 combines with J gene TRBJ1-1, with 8 bases that match TRBD1. The CDR3 has 12 residues. Looked up from germline, CDR1 is MDHEN and CDR2 is SYDVKM. The junction had 10 bases not matched to a gene; V was cut back by 5 bases and J by 14 bases. CDR3 region: CASSPPGQGAFF. In DNA, the CDR3 is TGTGCCAGCAGTCCCCCGGGGCAGGGGGCCTTCTTT.

The CDR3 loop is CASSLYHRGNTEAFF. The CDR3 DNA follows: TGTGCCAGCAGCTTATATCATCGAGGGAACACTGAAGCTTTCTTT. The chain carries TRBV7-3 and TRBJ1-1; unclear D gene. The V gene's germline CDR1 is SGHTA and CDR2 FQGTGA. The V end was cut by 2 bases, the J end by 1 base, with 11 bases between. This CDR3 contains 15 residues.

This clone came up once. The DNA of the CDR3 is TGTGCCAGCAGCACGGGACAGGTTTCCTACGAGCAGTACTTC. Translating it yields CASSTGQVSYEQYF. The genes are TRBV7-2 and TRBJ2-7; 8 nucleotides align to TRBD1. Germline V CDR1 and CDR2: SGHTA, FQGNSA. V shed 5 bases, J shed 1 base, and the junction held 4 bases outside the gene matches. This CDR3 is 14 amino acids long.

J is TRBJ1-4 and V is TRBV5-4; 9 nucleotides align to TRBD1. With V trimmed by 4 bases and J by 7 bases, 11 bases remained unmatched. Germline loops: CDR1 SGHNT, CDR2 YYREEE (reference sequence). This CDR3 comprises 16 residues. The CDR3 sequence is CASSVRDRVFGEKLFF. For the CDR3, the DNA is TGTGCCAGCAGCGTGAGGGACAGGGTTTTTGGTGAAAAACTGTTTTTT.

The chain employs TRBV11-2 and TRBJ2-7, with 13 bases matching TRBD2. The germline V gene encodes CDR1 SGHAT and CDR2 FQNNGV. The CDR3 runs to 16 residues. Germline trimming cut 6 bases from V and 7 bases from J; bases unmatched to any gene: 12. In nucleotides, the CDR3 is TGTGCCAGCAGTCCACCCGGACTAGCGGGAGTGGGGGAGCAGTACTTC. This codes for CASSPPGLAGVGEQYF. The full variable domain, its missing parts supplied by reference TRBV11-2 and TRBJ2-7, is EAGVAQSPRYKIIEKRQSVAFWCNPISGHATLYWYQQILGQGPKLLIQFQNNGVVDDSQLPKDRFSAERLKGVDSTLKIQPAKLEDSAVYLCASSPPGLAGVGEQYFGPGTRLTVT.

J is TRBJ1-1 and V is TRBV5-5, with D tentatively TRBD1 (5 bases). This CDR3 comprises 15 residues. Per the germline V gene, CDR1 is SGHKS and CDR2 is YYEKEE (reference sequence). Trimming removed 0 bases at V and 10 bases at J, with 19 bases between. CDR3 in amino acids: CASSLDHKARVGAFF. For the CDR3, the DNA is TGTGCCAGCAGCTTGGACCACAAAGCCAGGGTAGGAGCTTTCTTT.

The chain is built from TRBV6-5 and TRBJ1-1; TRBD1 agrees at 7 bases. The ends lost 6 bases at V and 5 bases at J; junction bases unmatched: 6. Looked up from germline, CDR1 is MNHEY and CDR2 is SVGAGI. The CDR3 spans 13 residues. This CDR3 is CASSQTGETEAFF. CDR3 nucleotides: TGTGCCAGCAGCCAAACAGGGGAAACTGAAGCTTTCTTT.

The chain has TRBV9 and TRBJ1-2; D is undetermined. V lost 0 bases and J 6 bases, leaving 12 bases between the germline ends. Germline V CDR1 and CDR2: SGDLS, YYNGEE. This CDR3 region has 14 residues. The CDR3 protein is CASSVAESLDGYTF. The CDR3 bases are TGTGCCAGCAGCGTAGCTGAGTCATTGGATGGCTACACCTTC.

The chain couples TRBV19 to TRBJ2-2; the match to TRBD2 covers 8 bases. The V and J ends lost 3 bases and 5 bases, in that order; junction bases with no gene match: 5. CDR3 length equals 15 residues. Germline V CDR1 and CDR2: LNHDA, SQIVND (reference sequence). This chain's CDR3 is CASSIRGGWTGELFF. The CDR3 nucleotides are TGTGCCAGTAGTATTCGCGGGGGGTGGACCGGGGAGCTGTTTTTT.

The V gene is TRBV6-5, the J gene TRBJ1-2, with D perhaps matching TRBD1 (5 bases). Germline assignment: CDR1 MNHEY and CDR2 SVGAGI. V dropped 5 bases and J dropped 0 bases, with 10 bases sitting between them. The CDR3 has 14 residues. The CDR3 loop reads CASSPRGANYGYTF. CDR3 DNA sequence: TGTGCCAGCAGTCCACGGGGGGCTAACTATGGCTACACCTTC.

The chain recombines TRBV11-1 with TRBJ2-7, with D possibly being TRBD1 (5 bases). Germline values: CDR1 SGHAT, CDR2 FQDESV (reference sequence). The CDR3 runs to 15 residues. Trimming removed 0 bases at V and 6 bases at J, with 15 bases between. Here the CDR3 reads CASSLALGLSAEQYF. The CDR3, as DNA: TGTGCCAGCAGCTTAGCTCTGGGGCTCTCTGCCGAGCAGTACTTC.

The chain has TRBV6-4 and TRBJ1-3; D may be TRBD1 (5 bases). The ends were cut back, 2 bases at V and 2 bases at J, with 19 bases in the middle. The CDR3 is 18 residues long. Germline V gene data show CDR1 as MRHNA and CDR2 as SNTAGT. CDR3 bases: TGTGCCAGCAGTGACCCCCGGTTCCTCAGGGTGGCTGGAAACACCATATATTTT. It codes for CASSDPRFLRVAGNTIYF.

The chain links TRBV4-1 to TRBJ2-7; D might be TRBD1 (6 bases). CDR1 MGHRA and CDR2 YSYEKL come from the germline V gene. This CDR3 spans 15 amino acids. Trimming cost V 1 base and J 6 bases, with 16 bases left between them. Here the CDR3 reads CASSQVAGRGSEQYF. The CDR3 coding sequence is TGCGCCAGCAGCCAAGTTGCAGGCAGGGGATCCGAGCAGTACTTC.

The rearrangement joins TRBV19 to TRBJ1-2; TRBD1 agrees at 7 bases. Germline V gene sequence: CDR1 LNHDA, CDR2 SQIVND (reference sequence). The CDR3 has 13 amino acids. With V trimmed by 5 bases and J by 2 bases, 2 bases remained unmatched. The CDR3 spells CASSLGQNYGYTF. The CDR3 coding sequence is TGTGCCAGTAGTTTGGGACAGAACTATGGCTACACCTTC.

Only one count was recorded for this clone. J is TRBJ1-1 and V is TRBV11-3; D might be TRBD1 (6 bases). This CDR3 is 14 amino acids long. The V and J ends lost 10 bases and 2 bases respectively, with 17 bases between them. CDR1 SGHNT and CDR2 YENEEA come from the germline V gene. The CDR3 DNA is TGTGCCACCGCGTTGTACGGGACAAACACTGAAGCTTTCTTT. It specifies CATALYGTNTEAFF.